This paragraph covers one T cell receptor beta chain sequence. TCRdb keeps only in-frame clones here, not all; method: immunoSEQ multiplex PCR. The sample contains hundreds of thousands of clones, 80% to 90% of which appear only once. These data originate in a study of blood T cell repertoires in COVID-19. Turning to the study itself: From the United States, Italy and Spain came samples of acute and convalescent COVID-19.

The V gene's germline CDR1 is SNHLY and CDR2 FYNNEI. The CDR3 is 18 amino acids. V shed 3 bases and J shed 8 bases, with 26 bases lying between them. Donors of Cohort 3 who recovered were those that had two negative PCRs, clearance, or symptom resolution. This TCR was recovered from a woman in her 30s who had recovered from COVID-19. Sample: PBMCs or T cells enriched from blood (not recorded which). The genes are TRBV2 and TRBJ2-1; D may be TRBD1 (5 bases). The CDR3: CASSEGRRVGESGHEQFF. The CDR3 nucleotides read TGTGCCAGCAGTGAGGGCCGTAGGGTAGGGGAAAGTGGTCATGAGCAGTTCTTC.